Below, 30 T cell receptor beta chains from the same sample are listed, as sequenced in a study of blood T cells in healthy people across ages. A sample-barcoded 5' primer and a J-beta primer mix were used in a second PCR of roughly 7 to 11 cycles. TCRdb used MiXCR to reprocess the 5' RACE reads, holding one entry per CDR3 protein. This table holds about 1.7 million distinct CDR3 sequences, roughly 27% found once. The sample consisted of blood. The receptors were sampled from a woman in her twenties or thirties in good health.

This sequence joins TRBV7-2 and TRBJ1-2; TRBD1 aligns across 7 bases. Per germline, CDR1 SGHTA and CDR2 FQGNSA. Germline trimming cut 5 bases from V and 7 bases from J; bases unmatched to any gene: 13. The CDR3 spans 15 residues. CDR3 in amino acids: CASSRGGGGASGYTF. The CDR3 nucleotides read TGTGCCAGCAGCCGGGGGGGAGGGGGCGCCTCTGGCTACACCTTC.

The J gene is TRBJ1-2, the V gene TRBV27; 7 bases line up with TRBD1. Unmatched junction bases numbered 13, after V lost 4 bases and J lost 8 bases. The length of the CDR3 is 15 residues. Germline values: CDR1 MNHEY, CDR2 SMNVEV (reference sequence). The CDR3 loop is CASSYSTGNLRGYTF. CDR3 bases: TGTGCCAGCAGTTACTCGACAGGGAATCTAAGGGGCTACACCTTC.

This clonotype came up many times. The CDR3: CASSFIAGVSETQYF. The CDR3 DNA reads as TGTGCCAGCAGTTTCATAGCGGGAGTGAGTGAGACCCAGTACTTC. The V call is TRBV27, the J call TRBJ2-5, with 9 bases fitting TRBD2. The J segment lost 5 bases and the V segment lost 3 bases, leaving 7 bases of the junction unmatched. The CDR3 contains 15 residues. The germline gives CDR1 MNHEY, CDR2 SMNVEV (reference sequence).

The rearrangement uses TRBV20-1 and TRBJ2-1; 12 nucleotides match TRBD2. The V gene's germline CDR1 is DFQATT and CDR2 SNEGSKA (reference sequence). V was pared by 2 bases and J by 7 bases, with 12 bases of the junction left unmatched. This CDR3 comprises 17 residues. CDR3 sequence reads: CSARLRTSGIRGNEQFF. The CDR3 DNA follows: TGCAGTGCTAGATTACGGACTAGCGGGATAAGGGGAAATGAGCAGTTCTTC.

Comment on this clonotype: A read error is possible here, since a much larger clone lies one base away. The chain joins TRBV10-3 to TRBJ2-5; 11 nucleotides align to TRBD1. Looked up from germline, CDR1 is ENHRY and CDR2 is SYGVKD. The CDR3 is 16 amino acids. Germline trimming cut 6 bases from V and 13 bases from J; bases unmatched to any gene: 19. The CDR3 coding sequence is TGTGCCATCAGCCAAAGGGACAGGGGGATTACCTACGAGCGGTACTTC. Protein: CAISQRDRGITYERYF.

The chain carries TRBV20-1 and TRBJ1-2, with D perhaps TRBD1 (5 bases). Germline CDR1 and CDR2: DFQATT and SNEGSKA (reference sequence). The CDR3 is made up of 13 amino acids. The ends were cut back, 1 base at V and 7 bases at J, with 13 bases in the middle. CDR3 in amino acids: CSARGWGGGGYTF. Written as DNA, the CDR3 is TGCAGTGCTAGAGGTTGGGGGGGTGGTGGCTACACCTTC.

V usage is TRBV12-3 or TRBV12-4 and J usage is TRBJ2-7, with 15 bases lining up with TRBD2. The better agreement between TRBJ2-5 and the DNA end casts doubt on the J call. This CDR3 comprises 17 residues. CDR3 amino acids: CASSLRTSGRATETQYF. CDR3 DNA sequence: TGTGCCAGCAGTTTGAGGACTAGCGGGAGGGCCACAGAGACCCAGTACTTC.

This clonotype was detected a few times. The CDR3 spells CSARDEGEQFF. In DNA form, the CDR3 reads TGCAGTGCTAGAGACGAGGGTGAGCAGTTCTTC. V is TRBV20-1 and J is TRBJ2-1; TRBD2 might be the D (5 bases). The length of the CDR3 is 11 residues. V lost 0 bases and J lost 9, with 6 bases in between. Germline V gene lookup returns CDR1 DFQATT and CDR2 SNEGSKA (reference sequence).

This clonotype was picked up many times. The CDR3 sequence: CASKDSNYGYTF. Here the CDR3 DNA reads TGTGCCAGCAAGGACAGTAACTATGGCTACACCTTC. The J gene is TRBJ1-2, the V gene TRBV28, with D maybe TRBD1 (6 bases). CDR3 length equals 12 residues. CDR1 MDHEN and CDR2 SYDVKM come from the germline V gene. V was shortened by 7 bases and J by 1 base, with 7 bases between the two germline ends.

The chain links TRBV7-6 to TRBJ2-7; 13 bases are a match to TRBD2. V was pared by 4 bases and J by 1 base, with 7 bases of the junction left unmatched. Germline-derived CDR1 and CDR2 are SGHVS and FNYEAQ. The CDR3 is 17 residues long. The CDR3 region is CASSSGLAGEGSYEQYF. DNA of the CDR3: TGTGCCAGCAGCTCAGGACTAGCGGGAGAGGGTTCCTACGAGCAGTACTTC. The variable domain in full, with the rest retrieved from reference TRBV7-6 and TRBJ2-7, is GAGVSQSPRYKVTKRGQDVALRCDPISGHVSLYWYRQALGQGPEFLTYFNYEAQQDKSGLPNDRFSAERPEGSISTLTIQRTEQRDSAMYRCASSSGLAGEGSYEQYFGPGTRLTVT.

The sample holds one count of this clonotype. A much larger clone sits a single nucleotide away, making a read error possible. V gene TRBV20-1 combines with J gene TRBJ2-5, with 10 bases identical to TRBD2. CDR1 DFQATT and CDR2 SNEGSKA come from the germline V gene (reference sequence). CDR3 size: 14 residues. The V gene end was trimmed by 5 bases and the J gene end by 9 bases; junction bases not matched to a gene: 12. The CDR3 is CSASERGGLEAQYF. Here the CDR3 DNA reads TGCAGTGCTTCGGAGCGGGGGGGCCTCGAGGCCCAGTACTTC.

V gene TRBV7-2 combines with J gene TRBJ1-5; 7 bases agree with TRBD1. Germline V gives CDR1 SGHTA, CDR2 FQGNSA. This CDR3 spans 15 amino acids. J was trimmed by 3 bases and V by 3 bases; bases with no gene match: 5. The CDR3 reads CASSLGQSLNQPQHF. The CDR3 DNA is TGTGCCAGCAGCTTGGGACAGTCCCTCAATCAGCCCCAGCATTTT.

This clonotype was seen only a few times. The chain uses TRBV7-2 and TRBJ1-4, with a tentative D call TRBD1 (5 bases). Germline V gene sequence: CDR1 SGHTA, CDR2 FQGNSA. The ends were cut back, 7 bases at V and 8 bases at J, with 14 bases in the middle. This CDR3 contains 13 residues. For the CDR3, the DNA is TGTGCCAGCAACCAGGGCCCAGGGGAAAAACTGTTTTTT. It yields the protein CASNQGPGEKLFF.

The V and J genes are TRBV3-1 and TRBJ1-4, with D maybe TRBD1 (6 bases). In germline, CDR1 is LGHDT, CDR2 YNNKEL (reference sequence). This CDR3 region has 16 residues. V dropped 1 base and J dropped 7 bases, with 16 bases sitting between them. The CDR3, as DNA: TGTGCCAGCAGCCAAGGTGTACAGGGCCATACTGAAAAACTGTTTTTT. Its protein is CASSQGVQGHTEKLFF.

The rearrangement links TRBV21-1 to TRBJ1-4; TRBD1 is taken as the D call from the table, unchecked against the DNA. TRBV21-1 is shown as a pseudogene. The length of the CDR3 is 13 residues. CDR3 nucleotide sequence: TGTGCCAGCCATGGGGGTTACGGGGAAAAACTGTTTTTT. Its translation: CASHGGYGEKLFF.

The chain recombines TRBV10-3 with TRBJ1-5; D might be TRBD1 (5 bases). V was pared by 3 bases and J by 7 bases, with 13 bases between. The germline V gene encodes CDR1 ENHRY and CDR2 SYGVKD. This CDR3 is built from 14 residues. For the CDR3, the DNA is TGTGCCATCAGTGAAGGGGAGCCGGGGCAGCCCCAGCATTTT. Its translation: CAISEGEPGQPQHF.

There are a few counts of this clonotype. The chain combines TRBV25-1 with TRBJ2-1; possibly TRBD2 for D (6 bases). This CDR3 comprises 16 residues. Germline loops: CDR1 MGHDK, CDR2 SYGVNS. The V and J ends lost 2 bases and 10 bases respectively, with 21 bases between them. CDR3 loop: CASSEGTGTRREEQFF. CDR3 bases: TGTGCCAGCAGTGAAGGGACTGGGACGAGAAGGGAGGAGCAGTTCTTC.

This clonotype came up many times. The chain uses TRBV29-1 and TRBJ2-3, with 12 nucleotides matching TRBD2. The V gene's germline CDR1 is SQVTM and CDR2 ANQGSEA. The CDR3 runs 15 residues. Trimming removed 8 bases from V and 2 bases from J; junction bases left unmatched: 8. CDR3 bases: TGCAGCTTAACGGGACTAGCGGGTTCCACAGATACGCAGTATTTT. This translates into CSLTGLAGSTDTQYF.

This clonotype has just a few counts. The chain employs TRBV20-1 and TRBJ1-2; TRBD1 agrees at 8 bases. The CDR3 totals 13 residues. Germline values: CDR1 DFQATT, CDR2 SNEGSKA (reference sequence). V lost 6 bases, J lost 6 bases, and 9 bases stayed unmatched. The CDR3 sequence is CSALLGQGHGYTF. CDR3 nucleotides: TGCAGTGCGCTACTCGGACAGGGCCATGGCTACACCTTC.

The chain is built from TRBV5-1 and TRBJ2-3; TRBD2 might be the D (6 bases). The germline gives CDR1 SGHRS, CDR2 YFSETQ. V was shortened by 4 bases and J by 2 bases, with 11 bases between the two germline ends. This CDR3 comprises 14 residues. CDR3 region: CASSPEGFTDTQYF. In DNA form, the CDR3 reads TGCGCCAGCAGCCCGGAGGGTTTCACAGATACGCAGTATTTT.

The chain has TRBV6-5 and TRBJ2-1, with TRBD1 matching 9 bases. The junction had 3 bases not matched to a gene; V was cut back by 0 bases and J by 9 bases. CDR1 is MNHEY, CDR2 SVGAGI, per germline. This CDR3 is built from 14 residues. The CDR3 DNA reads TGTGCCAGCAGTTACTCGGACAGGGGTATTGAGCAGTTCTTC. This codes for CASSYSDRGIEQFF.

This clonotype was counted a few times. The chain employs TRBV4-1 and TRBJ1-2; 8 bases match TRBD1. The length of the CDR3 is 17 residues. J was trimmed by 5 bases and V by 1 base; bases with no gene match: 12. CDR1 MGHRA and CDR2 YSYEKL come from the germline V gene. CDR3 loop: CASSQVIGGQGVYGYTF. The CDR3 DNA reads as TGCGCCAGCAGCCAAGTTATAGGCGGACAGGGAGTGTATGGCTACACCTTC.

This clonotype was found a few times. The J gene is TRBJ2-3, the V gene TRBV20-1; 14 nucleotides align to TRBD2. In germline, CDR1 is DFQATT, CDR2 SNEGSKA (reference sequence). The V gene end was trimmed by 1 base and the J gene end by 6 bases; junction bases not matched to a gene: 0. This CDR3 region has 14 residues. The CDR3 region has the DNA TGCAGTGCTAGAGGACTAGCGGGAGGGGATACGCAGTATTTT. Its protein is CSARGLAGGDTQYF.

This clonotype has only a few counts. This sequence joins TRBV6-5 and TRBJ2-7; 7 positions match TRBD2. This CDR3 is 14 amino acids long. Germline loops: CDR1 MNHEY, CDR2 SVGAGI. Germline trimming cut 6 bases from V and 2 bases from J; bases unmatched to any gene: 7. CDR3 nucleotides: TGTGCCAGCAGAAGTAGGGAGGGGACCTACGAGCAGTACTTC. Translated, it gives CASRSREGTYEQYF.

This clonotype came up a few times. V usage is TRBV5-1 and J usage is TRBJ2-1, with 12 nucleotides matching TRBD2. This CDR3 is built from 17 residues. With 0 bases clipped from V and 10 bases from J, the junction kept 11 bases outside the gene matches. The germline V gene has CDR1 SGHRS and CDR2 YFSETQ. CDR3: CASSLEPGLAGSSEQFF. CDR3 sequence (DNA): TGCGCCAGCAGCTTGGAACCTGGACTAGCGGGATCTTCGGAGCAGTTCTTC.

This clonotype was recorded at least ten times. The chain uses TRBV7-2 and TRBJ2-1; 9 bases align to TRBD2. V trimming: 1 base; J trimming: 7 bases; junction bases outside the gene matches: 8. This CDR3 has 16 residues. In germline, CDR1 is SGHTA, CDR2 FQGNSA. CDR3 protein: CASSLGRSGRGNEQFF. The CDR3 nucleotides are TGTGCCAGCAGCTTAGGACGTAGCGGGAGAGGTAATGAGCAGTTCTTC.

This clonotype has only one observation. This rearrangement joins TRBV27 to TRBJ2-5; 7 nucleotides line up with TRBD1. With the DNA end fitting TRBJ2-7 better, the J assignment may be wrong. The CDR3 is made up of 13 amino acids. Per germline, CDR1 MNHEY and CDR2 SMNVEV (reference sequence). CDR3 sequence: CASKGQRAYEQYF. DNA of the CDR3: TGTGCCAGCAAGGGACAGAGAGCCTACGAGCAGTACTTC.

The CDR3 reads CASSLADRSGYTF. CDR3 nucleotides: TGCGCCAGCAGCTTGGCGGACAGATCTGGCTACACCTTC. The V call is TRBV5-1, the J call TRBJ1-2, with D maybe TRBD1 (6 bases). V was trimmed by 0 bases and J by 7 bases, leaving 10 bases between them. CDR1 is SGHRS, CDR2 YFSETQ, per germline. The CDR3 spans 13 residues. Variable domain in full (rest from reference TRBV5-1 and TRBJ1-2): KAGVTQTPRYLIKTRGQQVTLSCSPISGHRSVSWYQQTPGQGLQFLFEYFSETQRNKGNFPGRFSGRQFSNSRSEMNVSTLELGDSALYLCASSLADRSGYTFGSGTRLTVV.

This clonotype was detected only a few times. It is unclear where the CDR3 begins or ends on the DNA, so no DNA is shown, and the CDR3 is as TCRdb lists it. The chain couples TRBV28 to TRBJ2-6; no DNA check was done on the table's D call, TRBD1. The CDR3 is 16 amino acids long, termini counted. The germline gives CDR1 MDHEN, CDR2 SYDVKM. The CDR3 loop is CASSLSFGAGANVLTF.

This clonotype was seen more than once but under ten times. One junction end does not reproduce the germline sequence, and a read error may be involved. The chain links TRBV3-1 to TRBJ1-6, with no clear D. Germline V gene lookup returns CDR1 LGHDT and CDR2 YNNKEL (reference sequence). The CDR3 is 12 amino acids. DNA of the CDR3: TGTGCCAGCGGACTCAGGAATTCATCCCTCCACTTT. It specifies CASGLRNSSLHF.